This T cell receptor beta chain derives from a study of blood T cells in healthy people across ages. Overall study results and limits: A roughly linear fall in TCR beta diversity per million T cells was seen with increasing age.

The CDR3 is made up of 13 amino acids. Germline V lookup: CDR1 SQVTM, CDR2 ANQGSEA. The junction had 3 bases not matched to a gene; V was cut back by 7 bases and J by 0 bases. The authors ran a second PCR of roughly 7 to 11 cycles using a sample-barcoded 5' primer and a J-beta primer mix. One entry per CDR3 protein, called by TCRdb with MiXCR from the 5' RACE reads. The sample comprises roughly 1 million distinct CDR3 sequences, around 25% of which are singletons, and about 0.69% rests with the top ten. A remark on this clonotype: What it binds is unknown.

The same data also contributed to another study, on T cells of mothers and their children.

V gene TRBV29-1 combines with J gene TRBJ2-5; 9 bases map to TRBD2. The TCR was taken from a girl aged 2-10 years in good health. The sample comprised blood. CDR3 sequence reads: CSGRLADQETQYF. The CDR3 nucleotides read TGCAGCGGGCGACTAGCGGACCAAGAGACCCAGTACTTC.